These T cell receptor beta chains were read from a single sample in a study of T cell repertoires in ileal Crohn's disease. The method was immunoSEQ multiplex PCR; TCRdb's version includes in-frame clones alone and lacks a portion of them. The sample carries about 7,200 clones, 74% recorded once. The specimen was ileal tissue. These receptors all come from an adult with Crohn's disease. The CDR3 runs from the conserved cysteine through the conserved F or W. D genes are given only for firm matches. Size is stated for part of the rows, as once, few or many counts, or as a class when the clone is expanded.

J: TRBJ2-2; V: TRBV12-5; size: -; D: -; DNA: TGTGCTAGTGGTTTGAGTAGCGGCCCGAACACCGGGGAGCTGTTTTTT; CDR3: CASGLSSGPNTGELFF
J: TRBJ2-3; V: TRBV5-6; size: -; D: TRBD2; DNA: TGTGCCAGCAGATTACTAGCGCCGGAGGTGGCAGATACGCAGTATTTT; CDR3: CASRLLAPEVADTQYF
J: TRBJ2-2; V: TRBV19; size: medium-sized; D: -; DNA: TGTGCCAGCTCCATGAACACCGGGGAGCTGTTTTTT; CDR3: CASSMNTGELFF
J: TRBJ2-1; V: TRBV19; size: medium-sized; D: TRBD2; DNA: TGTGCCAGTAGTTCGAGGACTAGCGGCGGGGCGGGATCCTACAATGAGCAGTTCTTC; CDR3: CASSSRTSGGAGSYNEQFF
J: TRBJ2-6; V: TRBV9; size: few; D: -; DNA: TGTGCCAGCAGCATACAGGGAGCTGGGGCCAACGTCCTGACTTTC; CDR3: CASSIQGAGANVLTF
J: TRBJ2-3; V: TRBV27; size: -; D: -; DNA: TGTGCCAACCCACTCGGGGGAGATACGCAGTATTTT; CDR3: CANPLGGDTQYF
J: TRBJ1-5; V: TRBV7-2; size: few; D: -; DNA: TGTGCCAGCAGCTTAGGGATCCCGGAGCAGCCCCAGCATTTT; CDR3: CASSLGIPEQPQHF
J: TRBJ2-3; V: TRBV4-2; size: -; D: -; DNA: TGTGCCAGCAGCTCACCGATAGCGGACCAGATAACGCAGTATTTT; CDR3: CASSSPIADQITQYF
J: TRBJ2-3; V: TRBV9; size: -; D: TRBD2; DNA: TGTGCCAGCAGTCGTCTAGCGGGAGGTGAAACAGATACGCAGTATTTT; CDR3: CASSRLAGGETDTQYF
J: TRBJ1-1; V: TRBV6-4; size: -; D: -; DNA: TGTGCCAGCAGTGCCCACAGGACTACTGAAGCTTTCTTT; CDR3: CASSAHRTTEAFF
J: TRBJ1-4; V: TRBV7-9; size: -; D: TRBD1; DNA: TGTGCCAGCAGCCGGACAGGATCTAATGAAAAACTGTTTTTT; CDR3: CASSRTGSNEKLFF
J: TRBJ2-1; V: TRBV10-3; size: -; D: TRBD2; DNA: TGCTCTAGCGGCTCCTACAATGAGCAGTTCTTC; CDR3: CSSGSYNEQFF
J: TRBJ2-7; V: TRBV4-3; size: few; D: -; DNA: TGCGCCAGCAGCCAGGAGGTCGGCGGGGCCTCCTACGAGCAGTACTTC; CDR3: CASSQEVGGASYEQYF
J: TRBJ1-1; V: TRBV18; size: once; D: -; DNA: TGTGCCAGCTCACAACAAAGGGGAATCGAAGCTTTCTTT; CDR3: CASSQQRGIEAFF
J: TRBJ2-7; V: TRBV7-9; size: -; D: -; DNA: TGTGCCAGCAGCTTACTTGCGGGGCGGGGAGACGAGCAGTACTTC; CDR3: CASSLLAGRGDEQYF